The 16 T cell receptor beta chains given below trace back to one sample, sequenced in a study of follicular helper T cells after annual influenza vaccination. Documented time point: 2015-2016 season, 7 days after influenza vaccination. Using immunoSEQ multiplex PCR, the repertoire was profiled, and TCRdb retains in-frame clones only, with some absent. The sample includes about 10,000 clones, around four fifths seen only once; the top ten take about 4%. Sequencing used CXCR5+ CD38- circulating T follicular helper cells from blood, obtained 7 days after influenza vaccination. The subset here: circulating Tfh, non-naive CD4+CXCR5+PD-1+ (ICOS+CD38+ or ICOS-CD38-). Receptors were obtained from an adult who received the influenza vaccine.

CDR3 coding DNA: TGTGCCACCCGTGATGGTGGGGCACGAGGAGAGACCCAGTACTTC. Residues: CATRDGGARGETQYF. V gene TRBV15 combines with J gene TRBJ2-5, with D maybe TRBD1 (5 bases). Germline CDR1 LNHNV, CDR2 YYDKDF (reference sequence). This CDR3 region has 15 residues. The V and J ends lost 8 bases and 4 bases respectively, with 20 bases between them. The full variable domain, its missing parts supplied by reference TRBV15 and TRBJ2-5, is DAMVIQNPRYQVTQFGKPVTLSCSQTLNHNVMYWYQQKSSQAPKLLFHYYDKDFNNEADTPDNFQSRRPNTSFCFLDIRSPGLGDTAMYLCATRDGGARGETQYFGPGTRLLVL.

The rearrangement uses TRBV18 and TRBJ2-1, with TRBD1 matching over 12 bases. Germline trimming cut 2 bases from V and 7 bases from J; bases unmatched to any gene: 9. This CDR3 is 17 amino acids long. Germline values: CDR1 KGHSH, CDR2 LQKENI. CDR3 region: CASSPRSPGQGANEQFF. CDR3 nucleotides: TGTGCCAGCTCACCAAGGAGCCCGGGACAGGGGGCAAATGAGCAGTTCTTC.

The gene calls are TRBV6-5 and TRBJ1-6; D is ambiguous. Germline CDR1 is MNHEY and CDR2 is SVGAGI. The V end was cut by 9 bases, the J end by 5 bases, with 17 bases between. This CDR3 is built from 15 residues. CDR3 DNA sequence: TGTGCCAGATCCGTGGGGTCAAAAAATAATTCACCCCTCCACTTT. Translating it yields CARSVGSKNNSPLHF.

V gene TRBV30 combines with J gene TRBJ1-3; 9 bases match TRBD1. CDR1 is GTSNPN, CDR2 SVGIG, per germline (reference sequence). CDR3 length: 14 amino acids. After removal of 5 bases from V and 0 bases from J, the junction contained 2 bases not matched to a gene. The CDR3 DNA is TGTGCCTGGGGGACAGGGAGCTCTGGAAACACCATATATTTT. Residues: CAWGTGSSGNTIYF.

The rearrangement links TRBV9 to TRBJ2-3; tentative D call: TRBD2 (6 bases). CDR1 SGDLS and CDR2 YYNGEE come from the germline V gene. The CDR3 runs 18 residues. The V gene lost 0 bases and the J gene lost 6 bases, with 23 bases spanning the gap. The CDR3 DNA reads as TGTGCCAGCAGCGTAGGACTAGAGAACCGCGCCCCCCGTGATACGCAGTATTTT. Residues: CASSVGLENRAPRDTQYF. Based on the CDR3 plus reference TRBV9 and TRBJ2-3, the full variable domain is DSGVTQTPKHLITATGQRVTLRCSPRSGDLSVYWYQQSLDQGLQFLIQYYNGEERAKGNILERFSAQQFPDLHSELNLSSLELGDSALYFCASSVGLENRAPRDTQYFGPGTRLTVL.

This sequence joins TRBV15 and TRBJ2-7; 9 bases match TRBD1. Germline values: CDR1 LNHNV, CDR2 YYDKDF (reference sequence). The CDR3 has 14 residues. Trimming at V came to 4 bases and at J to 4 bases, leaving 5 bases not matched to a gene. DNA for the CDR3: TGTGCCACCAGCATGGACAGGGGCCTATACGAGCAGTACTTC. As protein: CATSMDRGLYEQYF. The full variable domain, rest sourced from reference TRBV15 and TRBJ2-7, is DAMVIQNPRYQVTQFGKPVTLSCSQTLNHNVMYWYQQKSSQAPKLLFHYYDKDFNNEADTPDNFQSRRPNTSFCFLDIRSPGLGDTAMYLCATSMDRGLYEQYFGPGTRLTVT.

CDR3 DNA sequence: TGTGCCAGCAGCGGAGGGACAGGGGCAGGCGGGGAGCTGTTTTTT. This codes for CASSGGTGAGGELFF. This chain joins TRBV9 and TRBJ2-2, with 10 bases matching TRBD1. The CDR3 totals 15 residues. J gave up 7 bases and V 3 bases, and 6 bases lay outside the gene matches. CDR1 is SGDLS, CDR2 YYNGEE, per germline.

This rearrangement joins TRBV7-9 to TRBJ2-4, with D perhaps being TRBD1 or TRBD2 (7 bases each). Deletions cut 2 bases from V and 8 bases from J, with 13 bases between. Germline-derived CDR1 and CDR2 are SEHNR and FQNEAQ (reference sequence). This CDR3 is built from 14 residues. The chain's CDR3 is CASSLREGADIQYF. The CDR3 bases are TGTGCCAGCAGCTTAAGGGAGGGGGCTGACATTCAGTACTTC.

This chain links TRBV7-2 with TRBJ1-6, with 7 bases identical to TRBD1. V lost 5 bases, J lost 10 bases, and 8 bases stayed unmatched. CDR1 is SGHTA and CDR2 is FQGNSA in the germline V gene. The CDR3 spans 14 residues. The CDR3 DNA follows: TGTGCCAGCAGCCTTAGACAGGGAGACTCACCCCTCCACTTT. Translation gives CASSLRQGDSPLHF.

CDR3 amino acids: CASSFTTSGSQETQYF. In nucleotides, the CDR3 is TGTGCCAGCAGCTTTACGACTAGCGGGTCCCAAGAGACCCAGTACTTC. This chain uses TRBV11-2 with TRBJ2-5; 10 bases map to TRBD2. V lost 3 bases and J lost 1; bases outside the gene matches: 5. Germline-derived CDR1 and CDR2 are SGHAT and FQNNGV. The CDR3 has 16 residues.

This clone showed up just once. The chain uses TRBV18 and TRBJ2-5, with unresolved D. The CDR3 spans 13 residues. Per germline, CDR1 KGHSH and CDR2 LQKENI. Trimming removed 1 base at V and 7 bases at J, with 10 bases between. The CDR3 is CASSPQSVRTQYF. CDR3 nucleotide sequence: TGTGCCAGCTCACCACAATCCGTCAGGACCCAGTACTTC.

The rearrangement links TRBV14 to TRBJ1-1, with unresolved D. Germline CDR1 SGHDN, CDR2 FVKESK. CDR3 length: 13 residues. Trimming stripped 1 base from V and 5 bases from J, with 8 bases between. In DNA form, the CDR3 reads TGTGCCAGCAGCCAAGGGGTCACGACTGAAGCTTTCTTT. This sequence encodes CASSQGVTTEAFF.

The J gene is TRBJ2-1, the V gene TRBV5-1, with 12 nucleotides matching TRBD2. This CDR3 spans 17 amino acids. CDR1 is SGHRS, CDR2 YFSETQ, per germline. Germline trimming cut 4 bases from V and 10 bases from J; bases unmatched to any gene: 15. The CDR3 is CASSLNVPSGGAGEQFF. CDR3 bases: TGCGCCAGCAGCCTGAACGTCCCTAGCGGGGGGGCTGGGGAGCAGTTCTTC.

V gene TRBV6-5 combines with J gene TRBJ2-7; TRBD1 is a possible D gene (5 bases). Germline values: CDR1 MNHEY, CDR2 SVGAGI. The V end lost 6 bases, the J end lost 7 bases, and 22 bases lay between the germline ends. The CDR3 spans 15 residues. CDR3 in DNA: TGTGCCAGCAGAGGTATGGGGCGTCAACTGGGGGAGCAGTACTTC. This encodes CASRGMGRQLGEQYF.

Only a few counts were recorded for this clone. The identical CDR3 is also encoded by other nucleotide sequences in the sample. V gene TRBV30 combines with J gene TRBJ1-1; D unresolved. This CDR3 has 13 amino acids. V was pared by 2 bases and J by 2 bases, with 9 bases between. CDR1 and CDR2 (germline): GTSNPN, SVGIG (reference sequence). CDR3 loop: CAWSRSPNTEAFF. The CDR3 DNA reads as TGTGCCTGGAGTAGGTCACCTAACACTGAAGCTTTCTTT.

V usage is TRBV19 and J usage is TRBJ2-5; D is unresolved. The V end lost 5 bases, the J end lost 5 bases, and 21 bases lay between the germline ends. Germline CDR1 LNHDA, CDR2 SQIVND (reference sequence). This CDR3 comprises 16 residues. CDR3 nucleotides: TGTGCCAGTAGTCCCTCGGTCAGAGGCCTTAGGGAGACCCAGTACTTC. It yields the protein CASSPSVRGLRETQYF. Based on the CDR3 plus reference TRBV19 and TRBJ2-5, the full variable domain is DGGITQSPKYLFRKEGQNVTLSCEQNLNHDAMYWYRQDPGQGLRLIYYSQIVNDFQKGDIAEGYSVSREKKESFPLTVTSAQKNPTAFYLCASSPSVRGLRETQYFGPGTRLLVL.